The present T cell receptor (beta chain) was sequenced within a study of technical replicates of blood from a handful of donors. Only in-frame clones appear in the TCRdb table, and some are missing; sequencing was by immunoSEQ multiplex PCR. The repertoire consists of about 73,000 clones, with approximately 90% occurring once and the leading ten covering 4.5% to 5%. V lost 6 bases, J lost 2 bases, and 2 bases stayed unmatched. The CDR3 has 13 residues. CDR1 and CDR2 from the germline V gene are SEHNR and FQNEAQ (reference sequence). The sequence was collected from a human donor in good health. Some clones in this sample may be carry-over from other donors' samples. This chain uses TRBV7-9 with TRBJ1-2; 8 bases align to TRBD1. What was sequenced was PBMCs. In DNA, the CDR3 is TGTGCCAGCAGTCGACAGGGGAACTATGGCTACACCTTC. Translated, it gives CASSRQGNYGYTF.